These 18 T cell receptor beta chains share one sample of origin, sequenced in a study of blood T cell repertoires in COVID-19. Data came from immunoSEQ multiplex PCR; TCRdb stores just in-frame clones and leaves some out. The sample yields under 200,000 clones, about 88% seen once. Input material: PBMCs or T cells enriched from blood (not recorded which). All receptors derive from a woman in her fifties or sixties who had recovered from COVID-19.

The chain carries TRBV19 and TRBJ1-6; a possible D gene is TRBD1 (6 bases). The V end lost 9 bases, the J end lost 6 bases, and 12 bases lay between the germline ends. CDR3 length: 13 amino acids. CDR1 and CDR2 (germline): LNHDA, SQIVND (reference sequence). DNA for the CDR3: TGTGCCAGCCGGGACAACACTAATTCACCCCTCCACTTT. This gives the protein CASRDNTNSPLHF.

The chain links TRBV23-1 to TRBJ2-3, with 7 bases matching TRBD2. TRBV23-1 counts as an open reading frame of uncertain function. CDR3 length: 17 amino acids. J lost 6 bases, V lost 0 bases, and 12 bases had no gene match. The CDR3 is CASSQSRGRAYWDTQYF. The CDR3 coding sequence is TGCGCCAGCAGTCAATCGCGGGGGAGGGCTTATTGGGATACGCAGTATTTT.

This rearrangement joins TRBV7-8 to TRBJ2-2, with D possibly TRBD2 on 6 matching bases. This CDR3 comprises 15 residues. Germline V gives CDR1 SGHVS, CDR2 FQNEAQ. The V end was cut by 5 bases, the J end by 1 base, with 11 bases between. In DNA, the CDR3 is TGTGCCAGCAGCCAGACTAGTTTGAACACCGGGGAGCTGTTTTTT. It translates to CASSQTSLNTGELFF.

The CDR3 DNA is TGTGCCAGCAGCCAAGGGCTAGCGGGAGTCTACAATGAGCAGTTCTTC. Amino acids: CASSQGLAGVYNEQFF. This chain uses TRBV14 with TRBJ2-1, with 10 nucleotides matching TRBD2. The length of the CDR3 is 16 residues. Trimming took 1 base from V and 3 from J; bases not matched to a gene: 3. In germline, CDR1 is SGHDN, CDR2 FVKESK.

Only one count was recorded for this clone. The gene calls are TRBV5-1 and TRBJ2-7, with 12 nucleotides matching TRBD2. Germline CDR1 SGHRS, CDR2 YFSETQ. The CDR3 extends over 15 amino acids. Losses at the gene ends were 5 bases for V and 2 bases for J; bases not matched to a gene: 5. Written as DNA, the CDR3 is TGCGCCAGCAGACCCGGGACTAGCGGGCCCTACGAGCAGTACTTC. This codes for CASRPGTSGPYEQYF.

The rearrangement joins TRBV9 to TRBJ2-1, with TRBD1 identical over 9 bases. Trimming at V came to 4 bases and at J to 3 bases, leaving 8 bases not matched to a gene. This CDR3 contains 16 residues. CDR1 is SGDLS, CDR2 YYNGEE, per germline. In DNA form, the CDR3 reads TGTGCCAGCAGCCCGACCCGGGACAGGGACTACAATGAGCAGTTCTTC. It codes for CASSPTRDRDYNEQFF.

The sample holds many counts of this clone. V is TRBV18 and J is TRBJ2-1; D unresolved. The CDR3 is 12 residues long. Trimming removed 3 bases from V and 6 bases from J, with 6 bases in between. Germline V gene sequence: CDR1 KGHSH, CDR2 LQKENI. CDR3 in amino acids: CASSPQANEQFF. The CDR3 region has the DNA TGTGCCAGCTCACCCCAAGCCAATGAGCAGTTCTTC.

This clone was recorded once. The V call is TRBV7-2, the J call TRBJ2-2; 8 nucleotides match TRBD1. The CDR3 is 17 amino acids. J gave up 0 bases and V 6 bases, and 9 bases lay outside the gene matches. The V gene's germline CDR1 is SGHTA and CDR2 FQGNSA. The CDR3 reads CASRRNPGQANTGELFF. The CDR3 coding sequence is TGTGCCAGCAGGCGGAACCCGGGACAGGCGAACACCGGGGAGCTGTTTTTT.

V is TRBV30 and J is TRBJ1-2, with 8 bases identical to TRBD1. The trim removed 4 bases at V and 8 bases at J, leaving 6 bases unmatched. Germline-derived CDR1 and CDR2 are GTSNPN and SVGIG (reference sequence). The CDR3 is made up of 12 amino acids. The DNA for the CDR3 is TGTGCCTGGACACAGGGGGTTGGGGGCTACACCTTC. This gives the protein CAWTQGVGGYTF.

The V gene is TRBV9, the J gene TRBJ1-2, with 8 bases that match TRBD1. Per germline, CDR1 SGDLS and CDR2 YYNGEE. The V and J ends lost 3 bases and 7 bases, in that order; junction bases with no gene match: 8. CDR3 length equals 14 residues. In DNA, the CDR3 is TGTGCCAGCAGCGCCTCTGGACAGGGAACTGGCTACACCTTC. It encodes CASSASGQGTGYTF.

V and J are TRBV6-5 and TRBJ2-7; 7 nucleotides align to TRBD1. This CDR3 spans 15 amino acids. Germline loops: CDR1 MNHEY, CDR2 SVGAGI. The J segment lost 0 bases and the V segment lost 4 bases, leaving 6 bases of the junction unmatched. The chain's CDR3 is CASSSPTGDSYEQYF. The CDR3 DNA reads as TGTGCCAGCAGTTCCCCCACAGGGGACTCCTACGAGCAGTACTTC.

The chain uses TRBV10-3 and TRBJ1-6, with D possibly TRBD1 on 5 matching bases. The CDR3 contains 14 residues. Trimming left V 7 bases short and J 3 bases short, with 10 bases between. Per germline, CDR1 ENHRY and CDR2 SYGVKD. The CDR3 reads CAIKGRVYNSPLHF. The CDR3 region has the DNA TGTGCCATCAAGGGCAGGGTCTATAATTCACCCCTCCACTTT.

This chain uses TRBV19 with TRBJ1-1; D may be TRBD1 (6 bases). CDR3 length: 16 amino acids. Germline assignment: CDR1 LNHDA and CDR2 SQIVND (reference sequence). Trimming removed 6 bases at V and 0 bases at J, with 17 bases between. CDR3 loop: CASSKPAGAMNTEAFF. As DNA, the CDR3 is TGTGCCAGTAGCAAACCCGCAGGGGCAATGAACACTGAAGCTTTCTTT.

This rearrangement joins TRBV18 to TRBJ1-5; D is unclear. The V gene's germline CDR1 is KGHSH and CDR2 LQKENI. The CDR3 is 13 amino acids. Trimming took off 3 bases at V and 4 bases at J, with 7 bases between the two ends. Here the CDR3 reads CASSPSRNQPQHF. CDR3 coding DNA: TGTGCCAGCTCACCTTCGAGGAATCAGCCCCAGCATTTT.

The chain is built from TRBV27 and TRBJ2-3, with a tentative D call TRBD1 (7 bases). V lost 5 bases to trimming and J lost 0 bases, with 15 bases between them. CDR1 is MNHEY and CDR2 is SMNVEV in the germline V gene (reference sequence). This CDR3 region has 16 residues. The CDR3 reads CASSPGGGPSTDTQYF. CDR3 nucleotides: TGTGCCAGCAGTCCAGGAGGGGGCCCTAGCACAGATACGCAGTATTTT.

V usage is TRBV7-9 and J usage is TRBJ2-2; possibly TRBD2 for D (6 bases). CDR1 and CDR2 from the germline V gene are SEHNR and FQNEAQ (reference sequence). This CDR3 is 13 amino acids long. The germline V and J ends were trimmed by 3 bases and 9 bases, with 11 bases remaining between them. This CDR3 reads CASSLEGPRELFF. The CDR3 coding sequence is TGTGCCAGCAGCTTGGAGGGGCCGAGGGAGCTGTTTTTT.

This clone was detected once. V and J are TRBV5-4 and TRBJ1-3; 7 bases align to TRBD1. The CDR3 is 14 residues long. The V segment lost 4 bases and the J segment 2 bases; nucleotides outside the gene matches: 3. Germline CDR1 and CDR2: SGHNT and YYREEE (reference sequence). CDR3 bases: TGTGCCAGCAGCGTCGGGACAGCTGGAAACACCATATATTTT. Its protein product is CASSVGTAGNTIYF.

This clone was seen only once. The rearrangement links TRBV19 to TRBJ2-7, with TRBD1 matching over 8 bases. CDR3 size: 11 residues. CDR1 LNHDA and CDR2 SQIVND come from the germline V gene (reference sequence). J was trimmed by 5 bases and V by 9 bases; bases with no gene match: 3. The CDR3 spells CASRRGHEQYF. Written as DNA, the CDR3 is TGTGCCAGCCGCAGGGGGCACGAGCAGTACTTC.